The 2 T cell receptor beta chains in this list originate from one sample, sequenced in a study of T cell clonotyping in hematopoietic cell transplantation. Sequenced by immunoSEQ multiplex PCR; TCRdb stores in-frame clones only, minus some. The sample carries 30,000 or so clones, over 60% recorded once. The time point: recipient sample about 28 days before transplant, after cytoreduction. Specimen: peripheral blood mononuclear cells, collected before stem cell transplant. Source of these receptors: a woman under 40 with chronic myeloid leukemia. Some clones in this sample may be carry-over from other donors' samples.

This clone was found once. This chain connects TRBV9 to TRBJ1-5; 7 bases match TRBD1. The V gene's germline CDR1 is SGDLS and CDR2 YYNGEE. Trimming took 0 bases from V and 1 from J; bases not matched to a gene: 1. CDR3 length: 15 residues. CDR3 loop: CASSVGDSSNQPQHF. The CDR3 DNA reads TGTGCCAGCAGCGTAGGGGACAGCAGCAATCAGCCCCAGCATTTT. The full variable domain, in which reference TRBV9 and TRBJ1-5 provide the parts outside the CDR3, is DSGVTQTPKHLITATGQRVTLRCSPRSGDLSVYWYQQSLDQGLQFLIQYYNGEERAKGNILERFSAQQFPDLHSELNLSSLELGDSALYFCASSVGDSSNQPQHFGDGTRLSIL.

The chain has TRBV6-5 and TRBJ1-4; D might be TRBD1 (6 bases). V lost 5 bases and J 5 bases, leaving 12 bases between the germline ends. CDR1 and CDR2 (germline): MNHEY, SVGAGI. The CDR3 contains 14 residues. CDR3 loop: CASSRQATNEKLFF. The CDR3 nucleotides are TGTGCCAGCAGTAGACAGGCGACGAATGAAAAACTGTTTTTT.